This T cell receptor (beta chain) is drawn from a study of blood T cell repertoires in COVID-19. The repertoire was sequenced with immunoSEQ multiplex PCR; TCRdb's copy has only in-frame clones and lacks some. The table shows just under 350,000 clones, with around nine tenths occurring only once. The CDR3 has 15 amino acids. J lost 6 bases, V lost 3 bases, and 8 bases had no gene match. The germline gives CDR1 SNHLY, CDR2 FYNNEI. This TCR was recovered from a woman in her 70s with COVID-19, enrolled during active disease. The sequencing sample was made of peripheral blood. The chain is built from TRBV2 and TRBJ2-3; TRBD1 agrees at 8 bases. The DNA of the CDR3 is TGTGCCAGCAGTGAGGGGGACAGGCCATGGGATACGCAGTATTTT. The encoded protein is CASSEGDRPWDTQYF.